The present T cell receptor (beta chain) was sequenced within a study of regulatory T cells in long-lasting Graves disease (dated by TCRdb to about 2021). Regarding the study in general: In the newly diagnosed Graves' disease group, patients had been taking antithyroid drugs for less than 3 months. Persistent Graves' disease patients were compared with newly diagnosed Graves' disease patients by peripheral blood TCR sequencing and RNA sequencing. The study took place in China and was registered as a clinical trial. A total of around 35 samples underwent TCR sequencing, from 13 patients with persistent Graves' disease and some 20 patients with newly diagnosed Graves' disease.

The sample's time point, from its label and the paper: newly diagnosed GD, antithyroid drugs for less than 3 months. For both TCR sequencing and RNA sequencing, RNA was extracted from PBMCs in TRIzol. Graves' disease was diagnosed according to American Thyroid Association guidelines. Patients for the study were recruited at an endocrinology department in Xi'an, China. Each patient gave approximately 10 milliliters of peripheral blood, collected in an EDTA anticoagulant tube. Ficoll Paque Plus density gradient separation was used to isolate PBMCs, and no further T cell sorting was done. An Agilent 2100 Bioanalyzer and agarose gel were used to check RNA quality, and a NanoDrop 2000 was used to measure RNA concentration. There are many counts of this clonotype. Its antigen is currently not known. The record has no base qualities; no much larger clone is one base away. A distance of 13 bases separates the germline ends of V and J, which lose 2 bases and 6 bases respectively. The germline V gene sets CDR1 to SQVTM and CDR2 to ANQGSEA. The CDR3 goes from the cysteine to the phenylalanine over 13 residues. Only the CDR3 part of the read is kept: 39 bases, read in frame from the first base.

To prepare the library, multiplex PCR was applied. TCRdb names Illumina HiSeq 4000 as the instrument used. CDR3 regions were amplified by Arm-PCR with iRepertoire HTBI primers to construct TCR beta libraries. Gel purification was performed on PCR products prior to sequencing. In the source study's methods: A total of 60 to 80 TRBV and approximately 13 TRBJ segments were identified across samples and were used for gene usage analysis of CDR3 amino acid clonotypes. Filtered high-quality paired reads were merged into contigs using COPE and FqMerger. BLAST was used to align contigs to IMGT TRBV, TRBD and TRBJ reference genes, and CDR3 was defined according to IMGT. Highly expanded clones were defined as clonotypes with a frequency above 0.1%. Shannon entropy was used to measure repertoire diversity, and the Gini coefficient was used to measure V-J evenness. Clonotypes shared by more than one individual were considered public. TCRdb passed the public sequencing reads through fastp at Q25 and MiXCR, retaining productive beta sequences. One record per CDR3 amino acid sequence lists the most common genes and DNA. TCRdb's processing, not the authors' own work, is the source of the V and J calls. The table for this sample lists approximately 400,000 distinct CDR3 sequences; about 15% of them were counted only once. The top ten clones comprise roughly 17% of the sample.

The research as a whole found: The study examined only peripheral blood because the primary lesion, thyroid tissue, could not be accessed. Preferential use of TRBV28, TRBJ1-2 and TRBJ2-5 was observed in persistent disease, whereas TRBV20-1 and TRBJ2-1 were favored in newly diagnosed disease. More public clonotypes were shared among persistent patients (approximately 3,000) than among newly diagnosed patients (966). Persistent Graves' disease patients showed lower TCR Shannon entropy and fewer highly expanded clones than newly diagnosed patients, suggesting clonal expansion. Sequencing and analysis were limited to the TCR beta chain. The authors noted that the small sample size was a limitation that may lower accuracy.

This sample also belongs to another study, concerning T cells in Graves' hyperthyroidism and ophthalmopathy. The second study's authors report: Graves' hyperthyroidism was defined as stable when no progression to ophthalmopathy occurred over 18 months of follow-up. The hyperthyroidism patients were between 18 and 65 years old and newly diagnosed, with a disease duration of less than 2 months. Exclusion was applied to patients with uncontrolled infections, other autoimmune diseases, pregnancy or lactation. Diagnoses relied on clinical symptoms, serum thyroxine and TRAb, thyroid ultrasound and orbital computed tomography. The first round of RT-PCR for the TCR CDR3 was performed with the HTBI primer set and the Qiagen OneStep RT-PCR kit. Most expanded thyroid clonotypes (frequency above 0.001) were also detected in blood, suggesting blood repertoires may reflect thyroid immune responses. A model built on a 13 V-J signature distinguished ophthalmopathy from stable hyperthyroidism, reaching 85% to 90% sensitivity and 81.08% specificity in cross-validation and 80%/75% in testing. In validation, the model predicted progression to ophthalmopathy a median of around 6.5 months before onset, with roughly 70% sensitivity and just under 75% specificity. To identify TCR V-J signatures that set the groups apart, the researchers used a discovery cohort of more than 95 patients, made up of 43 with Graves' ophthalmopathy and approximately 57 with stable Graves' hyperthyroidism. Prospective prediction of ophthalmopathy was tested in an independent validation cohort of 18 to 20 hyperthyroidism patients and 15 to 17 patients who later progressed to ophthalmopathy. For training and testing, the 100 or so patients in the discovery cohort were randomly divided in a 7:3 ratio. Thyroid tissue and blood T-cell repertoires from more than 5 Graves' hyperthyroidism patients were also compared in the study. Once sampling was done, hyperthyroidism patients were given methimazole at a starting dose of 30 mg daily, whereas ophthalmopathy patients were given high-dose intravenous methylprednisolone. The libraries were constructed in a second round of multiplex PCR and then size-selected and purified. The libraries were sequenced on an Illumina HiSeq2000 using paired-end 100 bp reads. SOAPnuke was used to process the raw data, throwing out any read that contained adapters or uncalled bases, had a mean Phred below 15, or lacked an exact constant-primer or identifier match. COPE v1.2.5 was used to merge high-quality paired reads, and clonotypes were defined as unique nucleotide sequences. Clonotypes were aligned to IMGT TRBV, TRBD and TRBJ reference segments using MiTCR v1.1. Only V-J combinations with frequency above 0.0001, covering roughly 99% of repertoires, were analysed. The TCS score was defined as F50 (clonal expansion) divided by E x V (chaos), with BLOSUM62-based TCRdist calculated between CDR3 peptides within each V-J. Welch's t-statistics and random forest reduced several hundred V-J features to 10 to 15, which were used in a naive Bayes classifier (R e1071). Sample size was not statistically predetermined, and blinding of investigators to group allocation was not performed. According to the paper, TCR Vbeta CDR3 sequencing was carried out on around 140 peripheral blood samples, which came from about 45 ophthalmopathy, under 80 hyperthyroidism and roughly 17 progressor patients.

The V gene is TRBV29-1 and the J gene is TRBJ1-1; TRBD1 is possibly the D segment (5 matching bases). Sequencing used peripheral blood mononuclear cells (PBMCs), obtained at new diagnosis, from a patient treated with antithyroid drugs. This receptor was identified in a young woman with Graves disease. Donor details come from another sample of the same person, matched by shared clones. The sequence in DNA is TGCAGCGTTGAAAAGGGGAGGTTTGCTGAAGCTTTCTTT. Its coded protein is CSVEKGRFAEAFF.